This T cell receptor (beta chain) was recovered during a study of OX40 agonist ivuxolimab in advanced cancers. Study in general: Clinicians treated patients with ivuxolimab, an agonistic anti-OX40 (CD134) antibody. The study gave patients intravenous ivuxolimab at 0.01 to 10 mg/kg every 2 weeks. Prior checkpoint blockade (anti-PD-1, anti-PD-L1 or anti-CTLA-4) was permitted; over 30% had it. Regarding the study as a whole: The CD4+ and CD8+ T cells in the blood had expanded clonally by week 6 at 0.1 to 3.0 mg/kg.

This CDR3 spans 14 amino acids. Germline values: CDR1 SNHLY, CDR2 FYNNEI. The ends lost 6 bases at V and 5 bases at J; junction bases unmatched: 7. Points on this clone: Its antigen is not identified.

This table comes from immunoSEQ multiplex PCR, and its TCRdb copy is limited to in-frame clones, with some not included. The data show 55,000 to 75,000 clones, 87% seen once. Sequencing used CD4+ or CD8+ T cells sorted from blood, obtained in a trial of the OX40 agonist ivuxolimab. The chain has TRBV2 and TRBJ1-1; 9 bases agree with TRBD1. The receptor was derived from an adult with an advanced solid tumor such as melanoma, head and neck, liver or kidney cancer. CDR3 DNA sequence: TGTGCCAGCAGGCTCGACAGGGGGGGGACTGAAGCTTTCTTT. Translation: CASRLDRGGTEAFF.